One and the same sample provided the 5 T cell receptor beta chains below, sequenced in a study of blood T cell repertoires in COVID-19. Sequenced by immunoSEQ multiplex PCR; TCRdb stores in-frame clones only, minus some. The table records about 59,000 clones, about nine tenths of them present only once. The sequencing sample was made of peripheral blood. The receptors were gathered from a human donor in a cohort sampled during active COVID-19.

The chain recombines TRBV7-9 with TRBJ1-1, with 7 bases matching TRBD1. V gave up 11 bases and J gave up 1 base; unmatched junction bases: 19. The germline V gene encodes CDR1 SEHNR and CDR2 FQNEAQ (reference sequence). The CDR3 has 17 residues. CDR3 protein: CAAFPSDRDEWNTEAFF. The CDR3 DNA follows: TGTGCCGCCTTCCCTTCAGACAGGGACGAGTGGAACACTGAAGCTTTCTTT.

The CDR3, as DNA: TGTGCCAGCAGCACACAGGGCTACGAGCAGTACTTC. It is translated as CASSTQGYEQYF. The rearrangement links TRBV27 to TRBJ2-7, with D maybe TRBD1 (6 bases). The germline V gene encodes CDR1 MNHEY and CDR2 SMNVEV (reference sequence). Trimming left V 6 bases short and J 3 bases short, with 9 bases between. This CDR3 comprises 12 residues.

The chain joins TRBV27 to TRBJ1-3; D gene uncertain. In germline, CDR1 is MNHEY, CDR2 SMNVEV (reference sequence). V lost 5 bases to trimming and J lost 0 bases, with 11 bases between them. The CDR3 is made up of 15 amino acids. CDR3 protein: CASSQTAASGNTIYF. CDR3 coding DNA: TGTGCCAGCAGTCAGACGGCGGCCTCTGGAAACACCATATATTTT.

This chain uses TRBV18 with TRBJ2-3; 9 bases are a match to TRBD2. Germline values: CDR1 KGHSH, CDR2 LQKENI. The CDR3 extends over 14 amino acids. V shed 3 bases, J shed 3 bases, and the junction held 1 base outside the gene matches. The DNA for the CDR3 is TGTGCCAGCTCACCGACTAGCGGAACAGATACGCAGTATTTT. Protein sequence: CASSPTSGTDTQYF. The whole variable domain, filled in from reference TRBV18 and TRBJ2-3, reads NAGVMQNPRHLVRRRGQEARLRCSPMKGHSHVYWYRQLPEEGLKFMVYLQKENIIDESGMPKERFSAEFPKEGPSILRIQQVVRGDSAAYFCASSPTSGTDTQYFGPGTRLTVL.

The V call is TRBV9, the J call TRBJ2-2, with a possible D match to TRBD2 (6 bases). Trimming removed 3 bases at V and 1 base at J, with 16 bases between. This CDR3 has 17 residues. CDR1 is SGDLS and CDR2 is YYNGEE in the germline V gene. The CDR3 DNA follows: TGTGCCAGCAGCGGAGGACTACTGCGGATGAACACCGGGGAGCTGTTTTTT. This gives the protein CASSGGLLRMNTGELFF.